This T cell receptor beta chain was obtained from a study of shared clonotypes between healthy human individuals. As for the study in general: The donor pool was made up of two women and three men aged 18 to 49.

Looked up from germline, CDR1 is SGHVS and CDR2 is FNYEAQ. Trimming left V 1 base short and J 9 bases short, with 10 bases between. The CDR3 is made up of 12 amino acids. Some clones are missing from TCRdb's copy, which holds only in-frame ones; the method was immunoSEQ multiplex PCR. The sample yields about 1,900,000 clones, about 95% seen once. CD45RO-negative, CCR7-selected cells formed the naive CD8 fraction, which excluded terminally differentiated effector memory CD45RA+ cells. Material: naive CD8+ T cells sorted from blood. The origin of this receptor is a young man in good health. The chain recombines TRBV7-6 with TRBJ2-7; D may be TRBD1 or TRBD2 (5 bases each). The CDR3 spells CASSLVGEGQYF. As DNA, the CDR3 is TGTGCCAGCAGCTTAGTGGGGGAAGGGCAGTACTTC.